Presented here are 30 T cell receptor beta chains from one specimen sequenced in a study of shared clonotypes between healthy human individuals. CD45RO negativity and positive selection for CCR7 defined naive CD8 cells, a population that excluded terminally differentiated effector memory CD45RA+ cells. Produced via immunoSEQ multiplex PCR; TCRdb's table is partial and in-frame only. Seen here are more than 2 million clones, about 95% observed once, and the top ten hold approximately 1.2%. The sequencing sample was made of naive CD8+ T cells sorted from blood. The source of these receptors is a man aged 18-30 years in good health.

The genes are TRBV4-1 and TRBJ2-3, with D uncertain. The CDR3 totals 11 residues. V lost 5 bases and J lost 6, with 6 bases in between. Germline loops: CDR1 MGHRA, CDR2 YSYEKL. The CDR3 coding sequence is TGCGCCAGCAGCGAGATGGATACGCAGTATTTT. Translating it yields CASSEMDTQYF.

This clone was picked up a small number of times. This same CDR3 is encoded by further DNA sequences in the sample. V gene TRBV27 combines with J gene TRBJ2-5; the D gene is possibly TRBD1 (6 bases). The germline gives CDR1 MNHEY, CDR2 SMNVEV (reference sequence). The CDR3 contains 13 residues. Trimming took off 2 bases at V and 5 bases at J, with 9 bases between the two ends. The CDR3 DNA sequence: TGTGCCAGCAGTTTAGGGCAGGGGGAGACCCAGTACTTC. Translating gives CASSLGQGETQYF.

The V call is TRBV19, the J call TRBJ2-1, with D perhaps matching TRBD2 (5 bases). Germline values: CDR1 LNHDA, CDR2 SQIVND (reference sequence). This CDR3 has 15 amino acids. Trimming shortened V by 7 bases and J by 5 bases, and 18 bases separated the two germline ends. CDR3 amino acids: CASKPTSGVDNEQFF. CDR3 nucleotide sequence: TGTGCCAGTAAACCTACCTCCGGGGTCGACAATGAGCAGTTCTTC.

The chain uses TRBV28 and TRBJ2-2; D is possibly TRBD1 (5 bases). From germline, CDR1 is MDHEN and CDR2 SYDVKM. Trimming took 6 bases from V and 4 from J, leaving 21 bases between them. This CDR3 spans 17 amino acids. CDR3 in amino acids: CASSLSPARVITGELFF. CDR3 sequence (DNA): TGTGCCAGCAGCCTCTCCCCAGCCAGGGTGATCACCGGGGAGCTGTTTTTT.

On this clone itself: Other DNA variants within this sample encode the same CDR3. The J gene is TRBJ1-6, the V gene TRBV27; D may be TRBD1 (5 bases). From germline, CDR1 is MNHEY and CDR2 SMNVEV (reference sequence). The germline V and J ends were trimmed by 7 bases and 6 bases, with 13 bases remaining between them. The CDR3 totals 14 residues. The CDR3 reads CASNPGGSNSPLHF. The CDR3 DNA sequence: TGTGCCAGCAACCCCGGGGGGTCTAATTCACCCCTCCACTTT.

The CDR3 bases are TGTGCCAGCGAGACGGAGGGAAACACCATATATTTT. Encoded protein: CASETEGNTIYF. V gene TRBV6-5 combines with J gene TRBJ1-3; D is ambiguous. V lost 8 bases and J lost 4, with 9 bases in between. The CDR3 is made up of 12 amino acids. Germline V gene sequence: CDR1 MNHEY, CDR2 SVGAGI.

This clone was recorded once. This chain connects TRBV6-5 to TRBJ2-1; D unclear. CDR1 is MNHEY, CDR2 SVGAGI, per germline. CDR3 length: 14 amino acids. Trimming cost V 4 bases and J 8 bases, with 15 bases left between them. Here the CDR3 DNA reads TGTGCCAGCAGTTCCCCTCCCTTGGTCGATGAGCAGTTCTTC. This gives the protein CASSSPPLVDEQFF.

Here the CDR3 DNA reads TGCAGCGTTGAAGATCGGGCCTATGGCTACACCTTC. Protein: CSVEDRAYGYTF. J is TRBJ1-2 and V is TRBV29-1; no clear D. This CDR3 has 12 residues. The germline V gene has CDR1 SQVTM and CDR2 ANQGSEA. V was shortened by 0 bases and J by 4 bases, with 6 bases between the two germline ends.

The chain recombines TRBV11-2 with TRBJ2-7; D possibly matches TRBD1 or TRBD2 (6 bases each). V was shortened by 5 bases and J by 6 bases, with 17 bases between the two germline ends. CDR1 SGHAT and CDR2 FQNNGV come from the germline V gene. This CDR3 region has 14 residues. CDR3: CASSHGGTPGEQYF. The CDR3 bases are TGTGCCAGCAGCCACGGCGGGACACCCGGCGAGCAGTACTTC.

CDR3 DNA sequence: TGTGCCAGCAGCCATTTTACAGGGGCTATGAACACTGAAGCTTTCTTT. It yields the protein CASSHFTGAMNTEAFF. V usage is TRBV14 and J usage is TRBJ1-1, with 7 nucleotides matching TRBD1. The junction had 7 bases not matched to a gene; V was cut back by 3 bases and J by 0 bases. CDR3 length: 16 residues. CDR1 SGHDN and CDR2 FVKESK come from the germline V gene.

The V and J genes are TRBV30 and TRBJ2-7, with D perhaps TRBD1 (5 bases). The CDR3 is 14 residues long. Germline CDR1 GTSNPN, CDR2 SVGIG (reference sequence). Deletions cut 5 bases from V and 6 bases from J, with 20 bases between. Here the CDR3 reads CAWSPGQEVAEQYF. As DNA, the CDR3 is TGTGCCTGGTCACCCGGACAAGAAGTAGCCGAGCAGTACTTC.

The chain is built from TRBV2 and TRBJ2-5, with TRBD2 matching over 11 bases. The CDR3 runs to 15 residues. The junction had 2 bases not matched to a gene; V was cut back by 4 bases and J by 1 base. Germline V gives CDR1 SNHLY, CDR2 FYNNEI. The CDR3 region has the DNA TGTGCCAGCAGTGGGGGACTAGCGGTCCAAGAGACCCAGTACTTC. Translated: CASSGGLAVQETQYF.

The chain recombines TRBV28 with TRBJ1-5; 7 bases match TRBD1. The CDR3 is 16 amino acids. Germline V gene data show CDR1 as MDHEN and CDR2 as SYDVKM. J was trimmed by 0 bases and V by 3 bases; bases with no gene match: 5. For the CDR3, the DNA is TGTGCCAGCAGTTTCGGGACAGCTATTAGCAATCAGCCCCAGCATTTT. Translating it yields CASSFGTAISNQPQHF.

The CDR3 DNA is TGTGCCAGCAGCGAGGGCCGGGGTAATGAAAAACTGTTTTTT. Its translation: CASSEGRGNEKLFF. The V call is TRBV11-3, the J call TRBJ1-4, with D uncertain. Germline V gives CDR1 SGHNT, CDR2 YENEEA. Trimming took off 5 bases at V and 4 bases at J, with 11 bases between the two ends. The CDR3 has 14 residues.

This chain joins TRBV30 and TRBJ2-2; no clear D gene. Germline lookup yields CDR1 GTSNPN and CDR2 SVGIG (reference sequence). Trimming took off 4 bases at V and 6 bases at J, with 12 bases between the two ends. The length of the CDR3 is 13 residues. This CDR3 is CAWTRVGSGELFF. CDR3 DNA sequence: TGTGCCTGGACCCGGGTGGGTTCCGGGGAGCTGTTTTTT.

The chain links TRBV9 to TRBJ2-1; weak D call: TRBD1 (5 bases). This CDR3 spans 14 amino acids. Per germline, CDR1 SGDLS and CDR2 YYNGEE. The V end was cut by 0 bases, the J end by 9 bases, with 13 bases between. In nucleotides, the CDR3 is TGTGCCAGCAGCGTAGTCGCAGGGAACACTGAGCAGTTCTTC. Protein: CASSVVAGNTEQFF.

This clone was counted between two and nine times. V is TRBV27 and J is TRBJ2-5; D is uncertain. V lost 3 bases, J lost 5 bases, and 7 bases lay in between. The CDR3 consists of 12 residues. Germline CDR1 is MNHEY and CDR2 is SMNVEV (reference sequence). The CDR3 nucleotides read TGTGCCAGCAGTTTTTTCGGGGAGACCCAGTACTTC. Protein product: CASSFFGETQYF.

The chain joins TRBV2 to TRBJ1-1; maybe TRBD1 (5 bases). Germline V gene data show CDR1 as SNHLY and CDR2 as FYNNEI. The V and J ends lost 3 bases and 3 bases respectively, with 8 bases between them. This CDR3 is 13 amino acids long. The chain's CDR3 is CASSDREDTEAFF. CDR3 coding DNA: TGTGCCAGCAGTGACAGGGAAGACACTGAAGCTTTCTTT. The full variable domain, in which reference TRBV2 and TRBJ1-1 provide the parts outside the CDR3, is EPEVTQTPSHQVTQMGQEVILRCVPISNHLYFYWYRQILGQKVEFLVSFYNNEISEKSEIFDDQFSVERPDGSNFTLKIRSTKLEDSAMYFCASSDREDTEAFFGQGTRLTVV.

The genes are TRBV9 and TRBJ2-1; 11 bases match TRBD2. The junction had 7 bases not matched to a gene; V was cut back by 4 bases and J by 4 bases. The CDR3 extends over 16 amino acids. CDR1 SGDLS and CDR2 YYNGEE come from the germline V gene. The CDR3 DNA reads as TGTGCCAGCAGCCGCGGACTAGCGGGTTGGTACAATGAGCAGTTCTTC. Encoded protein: CASSRGLAGWYNEQFF.

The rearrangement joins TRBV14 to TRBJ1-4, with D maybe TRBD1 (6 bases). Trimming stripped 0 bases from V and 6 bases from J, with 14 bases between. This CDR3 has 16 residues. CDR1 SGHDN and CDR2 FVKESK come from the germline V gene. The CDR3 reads CASSQDYRDTHEKLFF. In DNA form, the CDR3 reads TGTGCCAGCAGCCAAGATTACCGGGACACCCATGAAAAACTGTTTTTT.

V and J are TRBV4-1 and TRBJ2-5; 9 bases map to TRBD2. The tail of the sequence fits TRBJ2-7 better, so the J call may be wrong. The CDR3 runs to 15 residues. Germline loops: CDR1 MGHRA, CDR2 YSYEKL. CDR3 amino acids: CASSQKTSGSYEQYF. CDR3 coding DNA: TGCGCCAGCAGCCAAAAGACTAGCGGCTCCTACGAGCAGTACTTC.

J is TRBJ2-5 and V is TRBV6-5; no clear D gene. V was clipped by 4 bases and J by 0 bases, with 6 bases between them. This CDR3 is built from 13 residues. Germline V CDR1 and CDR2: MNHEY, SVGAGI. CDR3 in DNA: TGTGCCAGCAGTTTGGGGAACCAAGAGACCCAGTACTTC. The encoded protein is CASSLGNQETQYF.

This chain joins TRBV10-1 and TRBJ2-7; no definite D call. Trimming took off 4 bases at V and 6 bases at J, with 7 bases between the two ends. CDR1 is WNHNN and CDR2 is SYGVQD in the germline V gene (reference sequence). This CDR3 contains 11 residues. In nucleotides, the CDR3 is TGCGCCAGCAGTGGCAAGCCCGAGCAGTACTTC. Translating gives CASSGKPEQYF.

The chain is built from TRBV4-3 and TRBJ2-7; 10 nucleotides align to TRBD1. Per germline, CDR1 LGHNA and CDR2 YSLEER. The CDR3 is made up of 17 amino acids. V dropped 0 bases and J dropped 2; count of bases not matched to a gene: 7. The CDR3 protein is CASSQELGTGAAYEQYF. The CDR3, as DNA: TGCGCCAGCAGCCAAGAGCTTGGGACAGGGGCCGCCTACGAGCAGTACTTC.

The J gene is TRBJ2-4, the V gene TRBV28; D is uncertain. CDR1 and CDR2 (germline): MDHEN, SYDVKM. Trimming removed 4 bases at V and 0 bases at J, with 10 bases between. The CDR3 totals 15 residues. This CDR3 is CASSSAHLAKNIQYF. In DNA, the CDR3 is TGTGCCAGCAGTTCCGCACATCTAGCCAAAAACATTCAGTACTTC.

For the CDR3, the DNA is TGTGCCAGCAGCTTAGAGGGGACAGGGCGGGAGGAGCAGTTCTTC. The encoded protein is CASSLEGTGREEQFF. This rearrangement joins TRBV7-6 to TRBJ2-1, with 9 bases lining up with TRBD1. The CDR3 is 15 residues long. The germline gives CDR1 SGHVS, CDR2 FNYEAQ. The junction had 8 bases not matched to a gene; V was cut back by 1 base and J by 10 bases.

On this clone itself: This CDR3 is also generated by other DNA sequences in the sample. In DNA form, the CDR3 reads TGCGCCAGCAGCTCGGGACTCTTCTACGAGCAGTACTTC. Its protein is CASSSGLFYEQYF. The genes are TRBV5-1 and TRBJ2-7; a possible D gene is TRBD2 (6 bases). This CDR3 is 13 amino acids long. Trimming stripped 3 bases from V and 3 bases from J, with 10 bases between. Per the germline V gene, CDR1 is SGHRS and CDR2 is YFSETQ.

The CDR3 DNA follows: TGTGCCAGCATCAATGACAGCGGTGAGCAGTTCTTC. Residues: CASINDSGEQFF. The V gene is TRBV2, the J gene TRBJ2-1; D possibly uses TRBD1 or TRBD2 (5 bases each). There are 12 residues in the CDR3. V dropped 7 bases and J dropped 9 bases, with 13 bases sitting between them. Germline V gene sequence: CDR1 SNHLY, CDR2 FYNNEI. The variable domain in full, with the rest retrieved from reference TRBV2 and TRBJ2-1, is EPEVTQTPSHQVTQMGQEVILRCVPISNHLYFYWYRQILGQKVEFLVSFYNNEISEKSEIFDDQFSVERPDGSNFTLKIRSTKLEDSAMYFCASINDSGEQFFGPGTRLTVL.

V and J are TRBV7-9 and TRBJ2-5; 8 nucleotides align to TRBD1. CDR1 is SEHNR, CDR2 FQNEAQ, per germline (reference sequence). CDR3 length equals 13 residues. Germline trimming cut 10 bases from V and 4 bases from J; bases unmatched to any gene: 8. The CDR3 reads CATRGRGRETQYF. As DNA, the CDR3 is TGTGCCACTCGGGGCAGGGGGCGAGAGACCCAGTACTTC.

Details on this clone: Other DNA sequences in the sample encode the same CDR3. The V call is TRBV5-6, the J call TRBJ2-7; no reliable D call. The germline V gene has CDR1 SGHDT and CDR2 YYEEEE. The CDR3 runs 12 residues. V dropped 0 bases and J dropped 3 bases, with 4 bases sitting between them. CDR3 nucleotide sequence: TGTGCCAGCAGCTTGGACAACTACGAGCAGTACTTC. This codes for CASSLDNYEQYF.